A selection of T cell receptor beta chains follows, all from one sample in a study of CD8 T cells in Susac syndrome. Using its own MiXCR run on the immunoSEQ multiplex PCR reads, TCRdb lists one record per CDR3 protein. Of fewer than 350,000 distinct CDR3 sequences in the sample, roughly 90% are singletons; the top ten hold approximately 0.18%. Sequenced: CD8+ T cells from PBMCs. The receptors shown here come from a human donor with multiple sclerosis. CDR3s include the opening cysteine and the closing phenylalanine or tryptophan. Fields, in order: CDR3 DNA, CDR3 protein, J gene, V gene, D gene, clone size. The D gene is left open where the match is weak. Clone size appears in some rows only: once, few, many, or a class for an expanded clone.

CDR3 DNA: TGTGCCAGTAGTCCGGACTGGAACACCGGGGAGCTGTTTTTT
CDR3 protein: CASSPDWNTGELFF
J gene: TRBJ2-2
V gene: TRBV19
D gene: NA
clone size: NA

CDR3 DNA: TGTGCCAGCAGTGAATTGCCGGGGGATTACAATGAGCAGTTCTTC
CDR3 protein: CASSELPGDYNEQFF
J gene: TRBJ2-1
V gene: TRBV6-1
D gene: NA
clone size: NA

CDR3 DNA: TGTGCCAGCAGAGAAACGGAAAACTACGAGCAGTACTTC
CDR3 protein: CASRETENYEQYF
J gene: TRBJ2-7
V gene: TRBV11-2
D gene: NA
clone size: NA

CDR3 DNA: TGCGCCAGCAGCCAAGACGTTGGCAATGAGCAGTTCTTC
CDR3 protein: CASSQDVGNEQFF
J gene: TRBJ2-1
V gene: TRBV4-3
D gene: NA
clone size: NA

CDR3 DNA: TGTGCCAGCAGTCAGGGTGGGACAGGGCCGTACGAGCAGTACTTC
CDR3 protein: CASSQGGTGPYEQYF
J gene: TRBJ2-7
V gene: TRBV7-9
D gene: TRBD1
clone size: NA

CDR3 DNA: TGTGCCAGCAGCCCAACGCAGGGGTTTGGCTATGGCTACACCTTC
CDR3 protein: CASSPTQGFGYGYTF
J gene: TRBJ1-2
V gene: TRBV5-5
D gene: NA
clone size: NA

CDR3 DNA: TGCGCCAGCAGCCAAGATCTAGGGGGCGTGGACAATGAGCAGTTCTTC
CDR3 protein: CASSQDLGGVDNEQFF
J gene: TRBJ2-1
V gene: TRBV4-3
D gene: TRBD1
clone size: NA

CDR3 DNA: TGTGCCAGTAGCCAGCCGGGACAGGATTTCAATGAGCAGTTCTTC
CDR3 protein: CASSQPGQDFNEQFF
J gene: TRBJ2-1
V gene: TRBV19
D gene: TRBD1
clone size: NA

CDR3 DNA: TGTGCCAGCAGTACGCCGGGACTAGCGGAGAGAAATGAGCAGTTCTTC
CDR3 protein: CASSTPGLAERNEQFF
J gene: TRBJ2-1
V gene: TRBV28
D gene: TRBD2
clone size: NA

CDR3 DNA: TGTGCCAGCAGTTATAGCGGGTCCCCCTACGAGCAGTACTTC
CDR3 protein: CASSYSGSPYEQYF
J gene: TRBJ2-7
V gene: TRBV7-8
D gene: TRBD2
clone size: NA

CDR3 DNA: TGTGCCAGCAGTTACGTGGACAGCTATGGCTACACCTTC
CDR3 protein: CASSYVDSYGYTF
J gene: TRBJ1-2
V gene: TRBV6-2/TRBV6-3
D gene: NA
clone size: NA

CDR3 DNA: TGTGCCAGCAGTTCCGGTGATGGAGCGGGAGGGACGAACACCGGGGAGCTGTTTTTT
CDR3 protein: CASSSGDGAGGTNTGELFF
J gene: TRBJ2-2
V gene: TRBV27
D gene: TRBD2
clone size: NA

CDR3 DNA: TGTGCCAGCAGCTTAGGAGGGGGGTCGCTACTGCAGTATTTT
CDR3 protein: CASSLGGGSLLQYF
J gene: TRBJ2-3
V gene: TRBV7-3
D gene: NA
clone size: NA

CDR3 DNA: TGTGCCAGCAGCCCCTGGGGGGGCGACGAGCAGTACTTC
CDR3 protein: CASSPWGGDEQYF
J gene: TRBJ2-7
V gene: TRBV7-3
D gene: NA
clone size: NA

CDR3 DNA: TGTGCCAGCAGTTTTTCTCAGGTAACCGAAGCTTTCTTT
CDR3 protein: CASSFSQVTEAFF
J gene: TRBJ1-1
V gene: TRBV27
D gene: NA
clone size: NA

CDR3 DNA: TGCAGTGCTAGAGGCCGTCATGCGGGGGAACAACGAGAGACCCAGTACTTC
CDR3 protein: CSARGRHAGEQRETQYF
J gene: TRBJ2-5
V gene: TRBV20-1
D gene: TRBD2
clone size: NA

CDR3 DNA: TGCGCCAGCAGCCAGGGGACAGGGAGGCTTGGCTACGAGCAGTACTTC
CDR3 protein: CASSQGTGRLGYEQYF
J gene: TRBJ2-7
V gene: TRBV4-3
D gene: TRBD1
clone size: NA

CDR3 DNA: TGTGCCAGCAGCGTAGCAGCCCGGGACAGGTCCTACGAGCAGTACTTC
CDR3 protein: CASSVAARDRSYEQYF
J gene: TRBJ2-7
V gene: TRBV9
D gene: TRBD1
clone size: NA

CDR3 DNA: TGTGCCTGGAGTACTGGGCAGGGGAATCAGCCCCAGCATTTT
CDR3 protein: CAWSTGQGNQPQHF
J gene: TRBJ1-5
V gene: TRBV30
D gene: NA
clone size: NA

CDR3 DNA: TGTGCCAGCAGTTCGGTCGGAACTGAAGCTTTCTTT
CDR3 protein: CASSSVGTEAFF
J gene: TRBJ1-1
V gene: TRBV6-5
D gene: NA
clone size: few

CDR3 DNA: TGTGCCAGTAGTGAGGACGGGGCGGACAATGAGCAGTTCTTC
CDR3 protein: CASSEDGADNEQFF
J gene: TRBJ2-1
V gene: TRBV19
D gene: NA
clone size: NA

CDR3 DNA: TGTGCCAGCAGTGACTCGACCGGGGGGGTCAGTGAGCAGTTCTTC
CDR3 protein: CASSDSTGGVSEQFF
J gene: TRBJ2-1
V gene: TRBV6-4
D gene: TRBD2
clone size: NA

CDR3 DNA: TGTGCCAGCTCCCCGTCCAGGGTCCCTAATGAAAAACTGTTTTTT
CDR3 protein: CASSPSRVPNEKLFF
J gene: TRBJ1-4
V gene: TRBV7-3
D gene: NA
clone size: NA

CDR3 DNA: TGTGCCAGCAGCTTAGCGGGAGGGATCGGGGAGCAGTTCTTC
CDR3 protein: CASSLAGGIGEQFF
J gene: TRBJ2-1
V gene: TRBV7-9
D gene: TRBD2
clone size: NA

CDR3 DNA: TGTGCCAGCAGTGGATTGAGCACAGATACGCAGTATTTT
CDR3 protein: CASSGLSTDTQYF
J gene: TRBJ2-3
V gene: TRBV28
D gene: NA
clone size: NA

CDR3 DNA: TGTGCCAGCAGTTTTCTTAGCGGGAGTTGGGAGACCCAGTACTTC
CDR3 protein: CASSFLSGSWETQYF
J gene: TRBJ2-5
V gene: TRBV28
D gene: TRBD2
clone size: NA

CDR3 DNA: TGTGCCACCAGGCCGGGGTGGAGCGGGATGTCCTACGAGCAGTACTTC
CDR3 protein: CATRPGWSGMSYEQYF
J gene: TRBJ2-7
V gene: TRBV15
D gene: TRBD2
clone size: once

CDR3 DNA: TGTGCCAGCAGTTTTGATGGGCAGCTACAGCCCCAGCATTTT
CDR3 protein: CASSFDGQLQPQHF
J gene: TRBJ1-5
V gene: TRBV12-3/TRBV12-4
D gene: NA
clone size: NA

CDR3 DNA: TGTGCCAGCAGCTTGGAGACTGCGAACACTGAAGCTTTCTTT
CDR3 protein: CASSLETANTEAFF
J gene: TRBJ1-1
V gene: TRBV5-6
D gene: NA
clone size: NA

CDR3 DNA: TGCAGTGGGGGCGGGAGGGAAGCCAAAAACATTCAGTACTTC
CDR3 protein: CSGGGREAKNIQYF
J gene: TRBJ2-4
V gene: TRBV20-1
D gene: TRBD2
clone size: NA

CDR3 DNA: TGTGCCAGCAGCTTAATAGGGGGCAATTCACCCCTCCACTTT
CDR3 protein: CASSLIGGNSPLHF
J gene: TRBJ1-6
V gene: TRBV7-9
D gene: TRBD1
clone size: NA

CDR3 DNA: TGTGCCAGCGGCCTACCGGGAGGGAGCTACGAGCAGTACTTC
CDR3 protein: CASGLPGGSYEQYF
J gene: TRBJ2-7
V gene: TRBV27
D gene: TRBD2
clone size: NA

CDR3 DNA: TGTGCCAGCAGCGTCCAGGGCGGGGTTTACAATGAGCAGTTCTTC
CDR3 protein: CASSVQGGVYNEQFF
J gene: TRBJ2-1
V gene: TRBV9
D gene: NA
clone size: NA

CDR3 DNA: TGTGCCAGCAGTTCGCCCCGATTAAAGGGAGAGACCCAGTACTTC
CDR3 protein: CASSSPRLKGETQYF
J gene: TRBJ2-5
V gene: TRBV12-3/TRBV12-4
D gene: NA
clone size: NA

CDR3 DNA: TGTGCCAGCAGCCGATGGGTACCTCGGACCCAGTACTTC
CDR3 protein: CASSRWVPRTQYF
J gene: TRBJ2-5
V gene: TRBV11-3
D gene: NA
clone size: NA

CDR3 DNA: TGCAGTGCTAGAGCCACAGCTGAAGCTTTCTTT
CDR3 protein: CSARATAEAFF
J gene: TRBJ1-1
V gene: TRBV20-1
D gene: NA
clone size: NA

CDR3 DNA: TGCAGCGGGACACGGGACTACGAGCAGTACTTC
CDR3 protein: CSGTRDYEQYF
J gene: TRBJ2-7
V gene: TRBV29-1
D gene: NA
clone size: once

CDR3 DNA: TGTGCCAGTAAGGACTACCGAAGGGACTACTATGGCTACACCTTC
CDR3 protein: CASKDYRRDYYGYTF
J gene: TRBJ1-2
V gene: TRBV19
D gene: NA
clone size: NA

CDR3 DNA: TGCGCCAGCACTGAACGGGGAGCGGGGGGTAATGAGCAGTTCTTC
CDR3 protein: CASTERGAGGNEQFF
J gene: TRBJ2-1
V gene: TRBV10-2
D gene: TRBD2
clone size: NA

CDR3 DNA: TGTGCCAGCTGGTCCGGGGCCAACGTCCTGACTTTC
CDR3 protein: CASWSGANVLTF
J gene: TRBJ2-6
V gene: TRBV12-3/TRBV12-4
D gene: NA
clone size: NA

CDR3 DNA: TGTGCCAGCAGTGTTGCACAGCACAGCTACGAGCAGTACTTC
CDR3 protein: CASSVAQHSYEQYF
J gene: TRBJ2-7
V gene: TRBV2
D gene: NA
clone size: once

CDR3 DNA: TGTGCCAGCAGGACTTACCTAATTAGCGGGGGGGCGCATGAGCAGTTCTTC
CDR3 protein: CASRTYLISGGAHEQFF
J gene: TRBJ2-1
V gene: TRBV28
D gene: TRBD2
clone size: NA

CDR3 DNA: TGTGCCAGCAGTCGCAGTGCAGGGGGTGGCAATCAGCCCCAGCATTTT
CDR3 protein: CASSRSAGGGNQPQHF
J gene: TRBJ1-5
V gene: TRBV6-1
D gene: TRBD1
clone size: NA

CDR3 DNA: TGTGCCAGCAGCTTAGCGCACTGGACTAGCGGTTACAATGAGCAGTTCTTC
CDR3 protein: CASSLAHWTSGYNEQFF
J gene: TRBJ2-1
V gene: TRBV7-9
D gene: TRBD2
clone size: NA

CDR3 DNA: TGCGCCAGCAGTCAAGATCAGATCGGGACGGCGGGTCAGCCCCAGCATTTT
CDR3 protein: CASSQDQIGTAGQPQHF
J gene: TRBJ1-5
V gene: TRBV23-1
D gene: NA
clone size: NA

CDR3 DNA: TGTGCCAGCAGCTTATTTTCGGGGACCGTCTTGGATACGCAGTATTTT
CDR3 protein: CASSLFSGTVLDTQYF
J gene: TRBJ2-3
V gene: TRBV7-2
D gene: NA
clone size: NA

CDR3 DNA: TGTGCCAGCAGTTTAAGGGTGTTGGACACTGAAGCTTTCTTT
CDR3 protein: CASSLRVLDTEAFF
J gene: TRBJ1-1
V gene: TRBV27
D gene: NA
clone size: NA

CDR3 DNA: TGCAGTGCTAGGCAAAACCGACTAGCGGGGGGCACTAGCACAGATACGCAGTATTTT
CDR3 protein: CSARQNRLAGGTSTDTQYF
J gene: TRBJ2-3
V gene: TRBV20-1
D gene: TRBD2
clone size: NA

CDR3 DNA: TGTGCCAGCAGCTTAATGGGGAGCGAGCAGTACTTC
CDR3 protein: CASSLMGSEQYF
J gene: TRBJ2-7
V gene: TRBV7-2
D gene: NA
clone size: NA

CDR3 DNA: TGCAGTGCTAGAGATTACGCCAGGACAGAGACCCACGGGTGGGAAAAACTGTTTTTT
CDR3 protein: CSARDYARTETHGWEKLFF
J gene: TRBJ1-4
V gene: TRBV20-1
D gene: NA
clone size: NA

CDR3 DNA: TGCAGTGCTAGGGGGGTTTTTTTTGGGATCGTCGATACGTATGAGCAGTTCTTC
CDR3 protein: CSARGVFFGIVDTYEQFF
J gene: TRBJ2-1
V gene: TRBV20-1
D gene: NA
clone size: NA

CDR3 DNA: TGTGCCACCACATCGCAGGGGGGAAAAACCGCCCTCTGGTACGAGCAGTACTTC
CDR3 protein: CATTSQGGKTALWYEQYF
J gene: TRBJ2-7
V gene: TRBV28
D gene: NA
clone size: NA

CDR3 DNA: TGTGCCATATCGACCTGGGGCGAGCAGTTCTTC
CDR3 protein: CAISTWGEQFF
J gene: TRBJ2-1
V gene: TRBV6-1
D gene: NA
clone size: NA

CDR3 DNA: TGTGCCAGCAGCTTTCCACAGGGATCCTATAATTCACCCCTCCACTTT
CDR3 protein: CASSFPQGSYNSPLHF
J gene: TRBJ1-6
V gene: TRBV7-2
D gene: NA
clone size: NA

CDR3 DNA: TGTGCCAGCCTCGCCGTCGAGCGAAGGAAGAGGTACGAGCAGTACTTC
CDR3 protein: CASLAVERRKRYEQYF
J gene: TRBJ2-7
V gene: TRBV6-1
D gene: NA
clone size: NA

CDR3 DNA: TGTGCCAGCAGCTCCTCCCGGACAGGGGACAGCAATGAGCAGTTCTTC
CDR3 protein: CASSSSRTGDSNEQFF
J gene: TRBJ2-1
V gene: TRBV9
D gene: TRBD1
clone size: once

CDR3 DNA: TGCAGCGTCCCAGGACAGGGGGCTTATGGCTACACCTTC
CDR3 protein: CSVPGQGAYGYTF
J gene: TRBJ1-2
V gene: TRBV29-1
D gene: TRBD1
clone size: NA

CDR3 DNA: TGTGCCAGCAGCTTGACCAACCAGGGTGGTGATGAAGCTTTCTTT
CDR3 protein: CASSLTNQGGDEAFF
J gene: TRBJ1-1
V gene: TRBV7-9
D gene: NA
clone size: NA

CDR3 DNA: TGTGCCAGCAGCGTAGCGGGGGGAGGGCTATTGGGGACCCAGTACTTC
CDR3 protein: CASSVAGGGLLGTQYF
J gene: TRBJ2-5
V gene: TRBV9
D gene: TRBD2
clone size: NA